A single T cell receptor (beta chain) is shown here with its context. Time point: patch test 2, 6 weeks after DPC sensitization. Described treatment: therapeutic diphenylcyclopropenone sensitization with weekly scalp DPC. Extraction of total RNA was performed on unfractionated whole blood. CDR1 and CDR2 (germline): SGHDN, FVKESK. Trimming left V 8 bases short and J 7 bases short, with 14 bases between. The CDR3 covers 13 residues. Each CDR3 protein is one row after TCRdb ran MiXCR on the RACE reads. This sample has a few hundred thousand distinct CDR3 sequences, with roughly 6% found just once. The source of the sample is a study of human T cells and chemical hapten exposure. The wider study: Small pooled library volume differences chiefly drove per-sample TCR yield variation.

This sequence originates from a woman under 30 with alopecia areata. Some clones in this sample may be carry-over from other donors' samples. V and J are TRBV14 and TRBJ2-2; TRBD1 is a possible D gene (6 bases). Sequenced material: whole blood, taken in connection with sensitization to the hapten diphenylcyclopropenone (DPC). CDR3 amino acids: CASGRGTNGELFF. CDR3 sequence (DNA): TGTGCCAGCGGCAGGGGAACGAACGGGGAGCTGTTTTTT.